This TCR beta chain was recorded in a study of cytomegalovirus exposure and HLA in healthy donors. Broader study findings: The study listed 150 to 200 cytomegalovirus-associated TCR beta chains. Cytomegalovirus status was reportedly diagnosed by the classifier with high sensitivity and specificity. Later, an analysis found that TCR clusters from the first cohort tended to co-occur in the 95 to 150 validation repertoires.

As regards this clone: Its target is unknown.

Germline V gene sequence: CDR1 SEHNR, CDR2 FQNEAQ (reference sequence). Losses at the gene ends were 2 bases for V and 4 bases for J; bases not matched to a gene: 3. The CDR3 has 16 amino acids. The assay was immunoSEQ multiplex PCR, and TCRdb's table has in-frame clones only and misses some. The sample includes about 79,000 clones, approximately 93% of them seen just once. Sample: PBMCs. This clonotype was obtained from a woman in her 30s in good health and CMV-seronegative. This chain uses TRBV7-9 with TRBJ2-5, with TRBD2 matching 14 bases. CDR3 coding DNA: TGTGCCAGCAGCTTACCAGGACTAGCGGGAGGAGAGACCCAGTACTTC. It encodes CASSLPGLAGGETQYF.